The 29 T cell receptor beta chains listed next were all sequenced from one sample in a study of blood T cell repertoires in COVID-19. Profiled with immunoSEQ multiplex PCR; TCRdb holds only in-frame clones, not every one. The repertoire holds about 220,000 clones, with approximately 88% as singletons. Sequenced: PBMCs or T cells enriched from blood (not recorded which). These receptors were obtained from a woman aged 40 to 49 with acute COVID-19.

This CDR3 reads CASSYGRESPLHF. CDR3 in DNA: TGTGCCAGCAGCTACGGGCGGGAGTCACCCCTCCACTTT. The chain joins TRBV3-1 (or the pseudogene TRBV3-2) to TRBJ1-6; no reliable D call. CDR1 is LGHDT and CDR2 is YNNKEL in the germline V gene (reference sequence). This CDR3 is built from 13 residues. Trimming shortened V by 5 bases and J by 10 bases, and 12 bases separated the two germline ends.

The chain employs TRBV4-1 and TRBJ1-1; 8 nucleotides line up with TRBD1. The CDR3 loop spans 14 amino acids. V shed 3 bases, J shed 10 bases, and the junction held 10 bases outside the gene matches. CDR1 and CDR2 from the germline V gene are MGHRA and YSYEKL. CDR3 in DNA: TGCGCCAGCAGCCATGAATTTCAGGGGGCGCGAGCTTTCTTT. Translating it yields CASSHEFQGARAFF.

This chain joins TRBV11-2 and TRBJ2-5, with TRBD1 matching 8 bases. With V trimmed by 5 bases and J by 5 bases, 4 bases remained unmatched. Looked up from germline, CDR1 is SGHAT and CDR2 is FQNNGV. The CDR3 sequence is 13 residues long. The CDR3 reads CASSTDRVETQYF. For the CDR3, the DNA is TGTGCCAGCAGCACGGACAGGGTGGAGACCCAGTACTTC.

CDR3 in amino acids: CASNLGTSGANEQFF. CDR3 bases: TGTGCCAGTAACCTCGGGACTAGCGGGGCCAATGAGCAGTTCTTC. The V and J genes are TRBV19 and TRBJ2-1; TRBD2 agrees at 13 bases. Germline V lookup: CDR1 LNHDA, CDR2 SQIVND (reference sequence). The ends lost 7 bases at V and 6 bases at J; junction bases unmatched: 6. The CDR3 covers 15 residues. The full variable domain, in which reference TRBV19 and TRBJ2-1 provide the parts outside the CDR3, is DGGITQSPKYLFRKEGQNVTLSCEQNLNHDAMYWYRQDPGQGLRLIYYSQIVNDFQKGDIAEGYSVSREKKESFPLTVTSAQKNPTAFYLCASNLGTSGANEQFFGPGTRLTVL.

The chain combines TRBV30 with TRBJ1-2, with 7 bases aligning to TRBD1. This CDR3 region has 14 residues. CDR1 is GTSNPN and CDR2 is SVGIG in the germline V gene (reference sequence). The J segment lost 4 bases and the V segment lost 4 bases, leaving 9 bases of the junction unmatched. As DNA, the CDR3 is TGTGCCTGGACCGTGGGGTCAGGGGGCTATGGCTACACCTTC. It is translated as CAWTVGSGGYGYTF.

Here the CDR3 reads CASSRQLNYGYTF. As DNA, the CDR3 is TGTGCCAGCAGCCGACAGCTAAACTATGGCTACACCTTC. The chain employs TRBV3-1 (or the pseudogene TRBV3-2) and TRBJ1-2, with D perhaps matching TRBD1 (5 bases). The V gene's germline CDR1 is LGHDT and CDR2 YNNKEL (reference sequence). The CDR3 has 13 residues. The V end was cut by 4 bases, the J end by 2 bases, with 8 bases between.

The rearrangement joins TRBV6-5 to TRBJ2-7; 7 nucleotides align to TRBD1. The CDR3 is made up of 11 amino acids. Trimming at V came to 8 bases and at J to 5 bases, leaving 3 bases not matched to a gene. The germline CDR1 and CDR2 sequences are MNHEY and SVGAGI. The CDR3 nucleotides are TGTGCCAGCGGCCAGGGGGACGAGCAGTACTTC. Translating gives CASGQGDEQYF.

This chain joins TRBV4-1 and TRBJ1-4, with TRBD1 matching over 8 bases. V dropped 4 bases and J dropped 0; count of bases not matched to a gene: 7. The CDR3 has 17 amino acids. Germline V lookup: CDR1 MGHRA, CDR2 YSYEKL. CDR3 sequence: CASSPGQGPATNEKLFF. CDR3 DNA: TGCGCCAGCAGCCCTGGACAGGGACCAGCAACTAATGAAAAACTGTTTTTT.

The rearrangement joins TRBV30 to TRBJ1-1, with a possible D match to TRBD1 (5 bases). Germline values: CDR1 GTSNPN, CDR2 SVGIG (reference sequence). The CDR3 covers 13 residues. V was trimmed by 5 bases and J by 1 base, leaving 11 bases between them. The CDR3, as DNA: TGTGCCTGGCGGGCGGGGACGAACACTGAAGCTTTCTTT. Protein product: CAWRAGTNTEAFF.

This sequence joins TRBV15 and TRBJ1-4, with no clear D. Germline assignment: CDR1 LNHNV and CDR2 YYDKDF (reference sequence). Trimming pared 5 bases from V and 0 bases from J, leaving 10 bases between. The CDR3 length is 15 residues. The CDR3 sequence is CATSPRPPTNEKLFF. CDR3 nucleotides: TGTGCCACCAGCCCCCGTCCCCCAACTAATGAAAAACTGTTTTTT. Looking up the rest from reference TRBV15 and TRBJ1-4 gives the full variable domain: DAMVIQNPRYQVTQFGKPVTLSCSQTLNHNVMYWYQQKSSQAPKLLFHYYDKDFNNEADTPDNFQSRRPNTSFCFLDIRSPGLGDTAMYLCATSPRPPTNEKLFFGSGTQLSVL.

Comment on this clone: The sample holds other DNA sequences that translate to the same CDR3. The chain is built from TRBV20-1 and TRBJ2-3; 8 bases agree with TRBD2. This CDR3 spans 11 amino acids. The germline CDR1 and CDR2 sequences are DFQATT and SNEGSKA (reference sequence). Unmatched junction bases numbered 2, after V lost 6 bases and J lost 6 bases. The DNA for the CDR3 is TGCAGTGCCAGCGGGGGTGATACGCAGTATTTT. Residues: CSASGGDTQYF.

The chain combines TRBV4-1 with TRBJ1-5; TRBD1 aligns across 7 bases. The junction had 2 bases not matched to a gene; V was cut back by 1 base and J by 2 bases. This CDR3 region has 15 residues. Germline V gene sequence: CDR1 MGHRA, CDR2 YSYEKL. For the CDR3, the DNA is TGCGCCAGCAGCCAAGGGACAGGAGGCAATCAGCCCCAGCATTTT. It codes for CASSQGTGGNQPQHF.

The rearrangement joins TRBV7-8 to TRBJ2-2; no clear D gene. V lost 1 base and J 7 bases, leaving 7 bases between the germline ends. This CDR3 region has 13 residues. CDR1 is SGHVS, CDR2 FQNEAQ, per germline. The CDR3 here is CASSLVVSGELFF. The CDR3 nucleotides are TGTGCCAGCAGCTTAGTGGTTAGCGGGGAGCTGTTTTTT.

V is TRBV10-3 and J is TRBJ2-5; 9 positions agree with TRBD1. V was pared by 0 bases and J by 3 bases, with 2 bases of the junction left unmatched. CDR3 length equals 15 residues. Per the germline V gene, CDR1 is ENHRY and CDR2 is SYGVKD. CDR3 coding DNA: TGTGCCATCAGTGAGTCGAGGACAGGGGAAGAGACCCAGTACTTC. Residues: CAISESRTGEETQYF.

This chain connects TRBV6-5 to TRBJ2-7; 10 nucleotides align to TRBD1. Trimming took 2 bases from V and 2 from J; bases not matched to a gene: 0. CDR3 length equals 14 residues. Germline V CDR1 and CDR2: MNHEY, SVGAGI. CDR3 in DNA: TGTGCCAGCAGTTACGGACAGGGGGCCTACGAGCAGTACTTC. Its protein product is CASSYGQGAYEQYF.

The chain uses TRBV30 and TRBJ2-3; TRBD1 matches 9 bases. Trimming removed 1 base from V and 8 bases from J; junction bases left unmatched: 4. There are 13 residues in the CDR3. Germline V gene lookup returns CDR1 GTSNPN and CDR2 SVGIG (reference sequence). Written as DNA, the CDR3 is TGTGCCTGGAGTGCGACAGGGGGATCTACGCAGTATTTT. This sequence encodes CAWSATGGSTQYF.

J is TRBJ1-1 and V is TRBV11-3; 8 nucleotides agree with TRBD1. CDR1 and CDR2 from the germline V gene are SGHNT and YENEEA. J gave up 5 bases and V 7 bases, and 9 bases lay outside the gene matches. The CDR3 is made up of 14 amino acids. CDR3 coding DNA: TGTGCCAGCAATCTTGACAGGGGAGGAACTGAAGCTTTCTTT. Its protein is CASNLDRGGTEAFF.

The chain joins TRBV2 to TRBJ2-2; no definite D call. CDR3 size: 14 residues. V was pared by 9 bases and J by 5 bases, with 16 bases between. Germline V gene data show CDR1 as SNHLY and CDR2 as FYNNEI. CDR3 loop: CASLPVPQTGELFF. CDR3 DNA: TGTGCCAGTCTACCCGTCCCCCAAACCGGGGAGCTGTTTTTT.

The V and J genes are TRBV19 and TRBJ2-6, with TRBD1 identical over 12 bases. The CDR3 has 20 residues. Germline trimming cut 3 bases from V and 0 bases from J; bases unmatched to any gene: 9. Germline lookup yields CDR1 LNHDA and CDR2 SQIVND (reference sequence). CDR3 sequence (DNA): TGTGCCAGTAGTATTTTGGGACAGGGGGCCTCGAGCTCTGGGGCCAACGTCCTGACTTTC. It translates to CASSILGQGASSSGANVLTF. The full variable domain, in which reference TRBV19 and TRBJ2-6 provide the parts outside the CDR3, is DGGITQSPKYLFRKEGQNVTLSCEQNLNHDAMYWYRQDPGQGLRLIYYSQIVNDFQKGDIAEGYSVSREKKESFPLTVTSAQKNPTAFYLCASSILGQGASSSGANVLTFGAGSRLTVL.

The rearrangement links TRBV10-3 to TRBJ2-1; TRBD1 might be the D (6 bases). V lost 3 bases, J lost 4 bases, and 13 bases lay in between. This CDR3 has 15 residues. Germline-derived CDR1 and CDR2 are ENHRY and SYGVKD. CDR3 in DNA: TGTGCCATCAGTGACCTAAGGGGGAGTTACAATGAGCAGTTCTTC. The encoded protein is CAISDLRGSYNEQFF.

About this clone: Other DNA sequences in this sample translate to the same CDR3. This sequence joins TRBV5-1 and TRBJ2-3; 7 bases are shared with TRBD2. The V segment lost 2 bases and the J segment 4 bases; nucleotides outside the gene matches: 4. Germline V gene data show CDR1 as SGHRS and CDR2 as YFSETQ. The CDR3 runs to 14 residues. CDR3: CASSLGLEADTQYF. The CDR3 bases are TGCGCCAGCAGCTTAGGACTAGAAGCAGATACGCAGTATTTT.

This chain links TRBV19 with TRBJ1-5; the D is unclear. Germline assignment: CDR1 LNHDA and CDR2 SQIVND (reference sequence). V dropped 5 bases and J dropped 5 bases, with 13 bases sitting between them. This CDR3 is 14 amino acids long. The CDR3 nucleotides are TGTGCCAGTAGTGCCCGGACCGGGGATCAGCCCCAGCATTTT. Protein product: CASSARTGDQPQHF.

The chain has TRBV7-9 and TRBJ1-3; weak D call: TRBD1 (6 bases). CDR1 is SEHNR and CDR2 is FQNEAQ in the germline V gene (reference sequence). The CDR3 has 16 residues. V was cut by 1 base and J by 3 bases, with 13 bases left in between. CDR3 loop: CASSLGGQGNGNTIYF. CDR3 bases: TGTGCCAGCAGCTTAGGAGGTCAGGGGAATGGAAACACCATATATTTT.

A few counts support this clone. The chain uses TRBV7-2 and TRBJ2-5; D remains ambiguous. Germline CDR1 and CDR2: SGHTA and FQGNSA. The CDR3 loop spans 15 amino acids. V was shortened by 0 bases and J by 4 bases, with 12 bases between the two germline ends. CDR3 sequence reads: CASSLAARPGETQYF. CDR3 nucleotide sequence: TGTGCCAGCAGCTTAGCAGCTCGTCCGGGAGAGACCCAGTACTTC.

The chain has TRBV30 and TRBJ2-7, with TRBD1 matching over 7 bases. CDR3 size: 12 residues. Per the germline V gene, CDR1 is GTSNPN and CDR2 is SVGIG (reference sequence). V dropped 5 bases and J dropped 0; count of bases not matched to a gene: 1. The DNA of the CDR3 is TGTGCCTGGGACAGGGCCTCCTACGAGCAGTACTTC. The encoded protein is CAWDRASYEQYF. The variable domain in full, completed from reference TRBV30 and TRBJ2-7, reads SQTIHQWPATLVQPVGSPLSLECTVEGTSNPNLYWYRQAAGRGLQLLFYSVGIGQISSEVPQNLSASRPQDRQFILSSKKLLLSDSGFYLCAWDRASYEQYFGPGTRLTVT.

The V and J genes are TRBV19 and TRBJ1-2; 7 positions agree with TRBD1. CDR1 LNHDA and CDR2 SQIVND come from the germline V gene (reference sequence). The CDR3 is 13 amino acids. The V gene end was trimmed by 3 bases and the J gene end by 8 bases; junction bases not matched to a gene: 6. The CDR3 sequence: CASSMTGSHGYTF. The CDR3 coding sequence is TGTGCCAGTAGTATGACAGGGTCGCACGGCTACACCTTC.

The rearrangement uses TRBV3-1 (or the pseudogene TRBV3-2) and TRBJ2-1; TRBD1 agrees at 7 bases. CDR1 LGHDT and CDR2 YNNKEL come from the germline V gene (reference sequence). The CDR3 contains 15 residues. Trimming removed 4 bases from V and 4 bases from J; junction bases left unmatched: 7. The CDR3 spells CASSRQGQMYNEQFF. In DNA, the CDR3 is TGTGCCAGCAGCCGCCAGGGACAGATGTACAATGAGCAGTTCTTC.

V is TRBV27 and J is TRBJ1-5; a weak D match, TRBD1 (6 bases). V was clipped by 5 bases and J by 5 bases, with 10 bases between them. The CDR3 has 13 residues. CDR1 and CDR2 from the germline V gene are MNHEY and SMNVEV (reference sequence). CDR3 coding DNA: TGTGCCAGCAGTCTACAGGGTCATCAGCCCCAGCATTTT. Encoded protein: CASSLQGHQPQHF.

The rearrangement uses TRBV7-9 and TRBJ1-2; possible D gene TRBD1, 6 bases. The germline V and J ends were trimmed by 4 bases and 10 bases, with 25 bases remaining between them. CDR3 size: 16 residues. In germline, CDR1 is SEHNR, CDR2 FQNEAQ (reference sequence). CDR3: CASSSLNLGQYHFYTF. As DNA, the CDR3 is TGTGCCAGCAGCTCTCTTAATCTTGGACAGTACCATTTCTACACCTTC.